The 13 T cell receptor beta chains in this list originate from one sample, sequenced in a study of tumor and adjacent non-tumor tissue in lung cancer. TCRbeta libraries were built with three rounds of nested PCR, modified from ARM-PCR. TCRdb fed the multiplex PCR reads into MiXCR, producing one record per CDR3 protein. The sample lists 78,000 or so distinct CDR3 sequences, roughly 80% occurring once. The template was RNA from unsorted bulk tissue. The sequencing sample was made of lung tumor tissue. The receptor set was obtained from a woman aged 50 to 60 with non-small cell lung cancer.

As for this clonotype: The CDR3 does not end in the conserved phenylalanine or tryptophan, so this is likely a read error. This chain links TRBV20-1 with TRBJ2-3, with D perhaps matching TRBD2 (6 bases). Trimming removed 0 bases from V and 4 bases from J, with 14 bases in between. There are 15 residues in the CDR3. CDR1 and CDR2 (germline): DFQATT, SNEGSKA (reference sequence). CDR3 residues: CSARDIVGGADTQYY. Written as DNA, the CDR3 is TGCAGTGCTAGAGATATAGTGGGAGGCGCAGATACGCAGTATTAT.

On this clonotype itself: The junction departs from germline at one end; a sequencing error may be responsible. This chain connects TRBV6-1 to TRBJ2-6; possibly TRBD1 for D (5 bases). CDR3 length: 15 residues. Germline V lookup: CDR1 MNHNS, CDR2 SASEGT. The CDR3, as DNA: TGTACCAGCAGTACCCAATCTATTGGGGCCAACCTCCTGACTTTC. The encoded protein is CTSSTQSIGANLLTF.

Turning to this clonotype: An end of the junction differs from the germline gene, which may be a read error. The chain employs TRBV28 and TRBJ2-3; no clear D gene. The CDR3 totals 17 residues. Germline CDR1 reads MDHEN; CDR2 reads SYDVKM. CDR3 region: CTSSSRRDFSSTDTQYF. For the CDR3, the DNA is TGTACCAGCAGTTCCAGGAGAGATTTCTCTAGTACAGATACGCAGTATTTT.

V gene TRBV11-2 combines with J gene TRBJ2-7; the D is unclear. This CDR3 has 13 residues. The germline CDR1 and CDR2 sequences are SGHAT and FQNNGV. V lost 2 bases and J 5 bases, leaving 10 bases between the germline ends. The CDR3 DNA sequence: TGTGCCAGCAGCTTAAATTATCGAGACGAGCAGTACTTC. Translating gives CASSLNYRDEQYF.

Worth noting for this clonotype: The junction departs from germline at one end; a sequencing error may be responsible. V is TRBV29-1 and J is TRBJ2-3; 11 nucleotides line up with TRBD2. Germline V gene data show CDR1 as SQVTM and CDR2 as ANQGSEA. The CDR3 contains 16 residues. CDR3 sequence: CSACGSTSGSTDTQYF. The DNA for the CDR3 is TGCAGCGCCTGTGGCTCAACTAGCGGGAGCACAGATACGCAATATTTT.

Turning to this clonotype: Given the absence of the conserved phenylalanine or tryptophan at the CDR3 end, a read error is likely. Because the CDR3's place on the DNA is in doubt, the DNA is left out and the CDR3 is given as listed by TCRdb. This chain links TRBV6-5 with TRBJ1-1. Termini included, the CDR3 measures 12 amino acids. CDR1 is MNHEY and CDR2 is SVGAGI in the germline V gene. CDR3 in amino acids: CASSRVNTESFL.

On this clonotype itself: A junction end diverges from the germline sequence, so it may reflect a read error. This chain connects TRBV11-1 to TRBJ2-1; 9 bases agree with TRBD1. The germline V gene has CDR1 SGHAT and CDR2 FQDESV (reference sequence). This CDR3 contains 16 residues. CDR3 nucleotide sequence: TGTGCCAGCAGCTTAGGTGGGACAGGGAACATCGACGAGCAGTTTTTC. Translation: CASSLGGTGNIDEQFF.

The CDR3 region has the DNA TGTGCCAGCAGTCTGAGAGCGTCAAGCAGCGGGGAGCTGTTTTTT. As protein: CASSLRASSSGELFF. This rearrangement joins TRBV28 to TRBJ2-2; D is ambiguous. This CDR3 spans 15 amino acids. The germline V and J ends were trimmed by 5 bases and 7 bases, with 17 bases remaining between them. Germline assignment: CDR1 MDHEN and CDR2 SYDVKM. The full variable domain, rest sourced from reference TRBV28 and TRBJ2-2, is DVKVTQSSRYLVKRTGEKVFLECVQDMDHENMFWYRQDPGLGLRLIYFSYDVKMKEKGDIPEGYSVSREKKERFSLILESASTNQTSMYLCASSLRASSSGELFFGEGSRLTVL.

Details on this clonotype: Lacking the conserved final phenylalanine or tryptophan, this CDR3 likely reflects a read error. The chain has TRBV6-5 and TRBJ2-7; D could derive from TRBD1 or TRBD2 (5 bases each). The CDR3 runs 14 residues. Germline V lookup: CDR1 MNHEY, CDR2 SVGAGI. The CDR3 spells CATSYRRSGYEQYI. CDR3 DNA: TGTGCCACCAGTTACAGGAGGAGCGGATACGAGCAGTACATC.

As concerns this clonotype: One end of the junction is discordant with germline, which a read error may explain. The rearrangement joins TRBV24-1 to TRBJ2-3; tentatively, D is TRBD1 or TRBD2 (5 bases each). Germline CDR1 reads KGHDR; CDR2 reads SFDVKD. CDR3 length: 15 amino acids. CDR3 loop: CATSDRDEGPDKQYF. DNA for the CDR3: TGTGCCACCAGTGACAGGGACGAGGGGCCAGATAAGCAGTATTTC.

Points on this clonotype: Here the CDR3 omits its conserved ending phenylalanine or tryptophan, so a read error is the likely source. The chain uses TRBV24-1 and TRBJ2-1; 14 bases agree with TRBD2. This CDR3 contains 16 residues. In germline, CDR1 is KGHDR, CDR2 SFDVKD. Here the CDR3 DNA reads TGTCCCACCAGAGACCGACTAGCGGGAGGGTTGAATGAGCAGTTCTAT. The encoded protein is CPTRDRLAGGLNEQFY.

For this clonotype: The junction departs from the called germline gene at one end, perhaps through a read error. The chain joins TRBV20-1 to TRBJ2-7; TRBD2 is a possible D gene (6 bases). The V gene's germline CDR1 is DFQATT and CDR2 SNEGSKA (reference sequence). This CDR3 spans 15 amino acids. CDR3: CSVRVTEGLSYVQYF. In nucleotides, the CDR3 is TGCAGTGTTAGAGTAACGGAGGGCCTGTCCTACGTGCAGTACTTC.

Concerning this clonotype: In this CDR3 the conserved last residue, phenylalanine or tryptophan, is missing, so a read error is likely. The rearrangement joins TRBV6-1 to TRBJ1-1, with a weak D call TRBD1 (5 bases). Germline V gives CDR1 MNHNS, CDR2 SASEGT. The CDR3 is made up of 14 amino acids. V was clipped by 10 bases and J by 5 bases, with 20 bases between them. CDR3 sequence (DNA): TGTGCCAACATTTTGGATAGGGGAAGGACTGAAGCTTTCTCT. Protein: CANILDRGRTEAFS.